This T cell receptor (beta chain) was captured in a study of T cells after yellow fever vaccination. Regarding the study as a whole: High-abundance clonotypes from the bulk population could contaminate FACS-sorted repertoires.

The authors made TCR cDNA by 5'RACE template switching, adding a universal primer site and UMIs. From the 5' RACE reads, TCRdb called clonotypes with MiXCR, one entry per CDR3 protein. The table includes a few hundred thousand distinct CDR3 sequences, over 10% detected once. On this clonotype: The antigen remains unidentified.

CDR1 is WSHSY, CDR2 SAAADI, per germline. J lost 1 base, V lost 4 bases, and 9 bases had no gene match. The CDR3 runs to 16 residues. The rearrangement uses TRBV10-2 and TRBJ2-7, with 8 bases lining up with TRBD2. Specimen: CD4+ T cells sorted from PBMCs, collected 45 days after the yellow fever booster vaccination. The TCR originated in a man younger than 45 who received the YFV17D yellow fever vaccine. The CDR3: CASSAGGAVLSYEQYF. Here the CDR3 DNA reads TGCGCCAGCAGTGCGGGGGGGGCCGTCCTATCCTACGAGCAGTACTTC.